Below are 13 T cell receptor beta chains sequenced from a single sample in a study of blood T cell repertoires in COVID-19. Profiling relied on immunoSEQ multiplex PCR, and the TCRdb table lists in-frame clones only, not all of them. The sample contains some 160,000 clones, approximately 88% of which appear only once. Material for sequencing was peripheral blood. The receptors were gathered from a man aged 55 to 70 with acute or convalescent COVID-19.

V and J are TRBV5-4 and TRBJ2-5; a weak D match, TRBD2 (6 bases). Between the trimmed V and J ends, which lost 0 bases and 7 bases, there was a span of 10 bases. The germline CDR1 and CDR2 sequences are SGHNT and YYREEE (reference sequence). The CDR3 consists of 13 residues. CDR3 in DNA: TGTGCCAGCAGCTTGGGAGGGGAGGTGACCCAGTACTTC. This gives the protein CASSLGGEVTQYF. The complete variable domain, with remaining parts taken from reference TRBV5-4 and TRBJ2-5, reads ETGVTQSPTHLIKTRGQQVTLRCSSQSGHNTVSWYQQALGQGPQFIFQYYREEENGRGNFPPRFSGLQFPNYSSELNVNALELDDSALYLCASSLGGEVTQYFGPGTRLLVL.

The chain employs TRBV19 and TRBJ2-4; D is possibly TRBD1 (5 bases). The CDR3 sequence is 15 residues long. Germline V gene lookup returns CDR1 LNHDA and CDR2 SQIVND (reference sequence). V was clipped by 5 bases and J by 6 bases, with 17 bases between them. CDR3 nucleotides: TGTGCCAGTAGTGGTTTGTCAGGGCAATCAAACATTCAGTACTTC. Its translation: CASSGLSGQSNIQYF. Full variable domain (remainder filled in from reference TRBV19 and TRBJ2-4): DGGITQSPKYLFRKEGQNVTLSCEQNLNHDAMYWYRQDPGQGLRLIYYSQIVNDFQKGDIAEGYSVSREKKESFPLTVTSAQKNPTAFYLCASSGLSGQSNIQYFGAGTRLSVL.

The V gene is TRBV5-1, the J gene TRBJ2-7, with TRBD2 identical over 10 bases. Unmatched junction bases numbered 12, after V lost 5 bases and J lost 4 bases. This CDR3 region has 16 residues. Germline V gene lookup returns CDR1 SGHRS and CDR2 YFSETQ. The CDR3 loop is CASRISPTSGAYEQYF. CDR3 bases: TGCGCCAGCAGGATTAGTCCAACTAGCGGGGCTTACGAGCAGTACTTC.

The rearrangement links TRBV5-1 to TRBJ1-4; 9 positions match TRBD1. Germline CDR1 reads SGHRS; CDR2 reads YFSETQ. This CDR3 is 15 amino acids long. J gave up 8 bases and V 4 bases, and 9 bases lay outside the gene matches. The CDR3 loop reads CASSPTGGRGEKLFF. In DNA form, the CDR3 reads TGCGCCAGCAGCCCGACAGGGGGAAGGGGCGAAAAACTGTTTTTT.

This sequence joins TRBV2 and TRBJ1-1; tentative D call: TRBD1 (5 bases). CDR1 SNHLY and CDR2 FYNNEI come from the germline V gene. Trimming took 3 bases from V and 0 from J, leaving 11 bases between them. The CDR3 covers 15 residues. DNA of the CDR3: TGTGCCAGCAGTGAGACAGCCATCATGAACACTGAAGCTTTCTTT. Its protein is CASSETAIMNTEAFF.

The rearrangement uses TRBV6-5 and TRBJ2-5; 8 bases agree with TRBD2. Unmatched junction bases numbered 8, after V lost 6 bases and J lost 5 bases. CDR1 is MNHEY and CDR2 is SVGAGI in the germline V gene. This CDR3 has 14 amino acids. The CDR3 is CASSRGGRSETQYF. For the CDR3, the DNA is TGTGCCAGCAGCCGGGGGGGTCGGAGTGAGACCCAGTACTTC.

The chain is built from TRBV18 and TRBJ2-7, with a weak D call TRBD1 (6 bases). V lost 6 bases and J 5 bases, leaving 11 bases between the germline ends. Germline CDR1 is KGHSH and CDR2 is LQKENI. This CDR3 has 12 amino acids. CDR3 coding DNA: TGTGCCAGCTCCCTAGACAGGCACGAGCAGTACTTC. Encoded protein: CASSLDRHEQYF.

As regards this clone: One end of the junction varies from germline; a read error may be responsible. CDR3 bases: TGCGCCAGCAGTGCATTTGGGACACCGATCCTCTTC. As protein: CASSAFGTPILF. The chain carries TRBV10-1 and TRBJ2-1, with D perhaps matching TRBD1 (6 bases). The CDR3 is 12 amino acids. Germline CDR1 is WNHNN and CDR2 is SYGVQD (reference sequence).

The CDR3 loop reads CASSQVGGGYNSPLHF. In nucleotides, the CDR3 is TGCGCCAGCAGTCAGGTAGGGGGCGGCTATAATTCACCCCTCCACTTT. V and J are TRBV4-1 and TRBJ1-6, with TRBD1 identical over 7 bases. The germline CDR1 and CDR2 sequences are MGHRA and YSYEKL. The ends lost 6 bases at V and 3 bases at J; junction bases unmatched: 8. The CDR3 runs 16 residues.

This CDR3 is CASSSGTKTEAFF. CDR3 nucleotides: TGTGCCAGCAGCTCCGGGACAAAGACTGAAGCTTTCTTT. This chain uses TRBV6-5 with TRBJ1-1; tentative D call: TRBD1 (6 bases). The V end lost 6 bases, the J end lost 5 bases, and 13 bases lay between the germline ends. This CDR3 spans 13 amino acids. CDR1 MNHEY and CDR2 SVGAGI come from the germline V gene.

This clone was seen once. The J gene is TRBJ2-3, the V gene TRBV6-1, with D possibly TRBD2 on 7 matching bases. CDR3 length equals 16 residues. Germline values: CDR1 MNHNS, CDR2 SASEGT. The V end lost 0 bases, the J end lost 4 bases, and 14 bases lay between the germline ends. CDR3 DNA: TGTGCCAGCAGTGAAGCGTGGGGGGGCCGGTCAGATACGCAGTATTTT. Protein: CASSEAWGGRSDTQYF.

J is TRBJ2-6 and V is TRBV6-5; 8 positions match TRBD1. V was clipped by 7 bases and J by 2 bases; unmatched bases: 4. Germline V CDR1 and CDR2: MNHEY, SVGAGI. CDR3 length: 15 residues. CDR3 DNA sequence: TGTGCCAGCACCCTGGACAGGGCTGGGGCCAACGTCCTGACTTTC. This gives the protein CASTLDRAGANVLTF.

CDR3 in amino acids: CASSPSRLAGGTGELFF. The CDR3 DNA reads as TGTGCCAGCAGCCCGTCCCGACTAGCGGGGGGCACCGGGGAGCTGTTTTTT. The chain joins TRBV7-9 to TRBJ2-2; TRBD2 aligns across 13 bases. The CDR3 has 17 residues. The germline CDR1 and CDR2 sequences are SEHNR and FQNEAQ (reference sequence). V was pared by 5 bases and J by 4 bases, with 7 bases of the junction left unmatched.